Following are 5 T cell receptor beta chains from one sample sequenced in a study of T cells after posttransplantation cyclophosphamide. Cyclophosphamide on days +3 and +4 followed busulfan-fludarabine conditioning and a marrow graft. Using immunoSEQ multiplex PCR, the repertoire was profiled, and TCRdb retains in-frame clones only, with some absent. The data hold 23,000 or so clones, with roughly 90% observed a single time. Material: PBMCs, obtained after allogeneic stem cell transplant with posttransplant cyclophosphamide. The source is a female patient in her 30s who received an allogeneic stem cell transplant from an unrelated donor, was CMV-positive, and had no GVHD. Some of the T cells may derive from the graft donor.

This rearrangement joins TRBV7-9 to TRBJ2-7, with 9 positions matching TRBD1. In germline, CDR1 is SEHNR, CDR2 FQNEAQ (reference sequence). This CDR3 contains 16 residues. With 5 bases clipped from V and 1 base from J, the junction kept 9 bases outside the gene matches. The CDR3 sequence is CASSQLQGAGSYEQYF. The DNA for the CDR3 is TGTGCCAGCAGCCAACTACAGGGGGCTGGTTCCTACGAGCAGTACTTC. The full variable domain, rest sourced from reference TRBV7-9 and TRBJ2-7, is DTGVSQNPRHKITKRGQNVTFRCDPISEHNRLYWYRQTLGQGPEFLTYFQNEAQLEKSRLLSDRFSAERPKGSFSTLEIQRTEQGDSAMYLCASSQLQGAGSYEQYFGPGTRLTVT.

The table lists this clone with a count of one. V is TRBV28 and J is TRBJ2-3; 11 bases are shared with TRBD2. This CDR3 comprises 16 residues. Germline lookup yields CDR1 MDHEN and CDR2 SYDVKM. The ends lost 5 bases at V and 4 bases at J; junction bases unmatched: 8. In DNA form, the CDR3 reads TGTGCCAGCAGTCAGCCCGAGACTAGCGGGGCAGATACGCAGTATTTT. Its translation: CASSQPETSGADTQYF.

The CDR3 is CASNPRLASDTQYF. CDR3 nucleotides: TGTGCCAGCAACCCACGGCTAGCATCAGATACGCAGTATTTT. The rearrangement links TRBV6-5 to TRBJ2-3; possibly TRBD2 for D (5 bases). The germline CDR1 and CDR2 sequences are MNHEY and SVGAGI. Trimming removed 7 bases at V and 4 bases at J, with 15 bases between. The CDR3 loop spans 14 amino acids.

The CDR3 loop reads CASSQDVGGRAQPQHF. CDR3 in DNA: TGCGCCAGCAGCCAAGATGTGGGGGGGCGGGCCCAGCCCCAGCATTTT. This sequence joins TRBV4-3 and TRBJ1-5; TRBD1 is a possible D gene (6 bases). The CDR3 runs to 16 residues. V lost 0 bases, J lost 7 bases, and 16 bases lay in between. Germline CDR1 LGHNA, CDR2 YSLEER.

V gene TRBV7-3 combines with J gene TRBJ2-7, with 8 bases lining up with TRBD2. The CDR3 contains 19 residues. V shed 1 base and J 0 bases; nucleotides not matched to a gene: 14. Germline assignment: CDR1 SGHTA and CDR2 FQGTGA. The CDR3 bases are TGTGCCAGCAGCTTAAACCCCATGGAGGTAGCGGGGATCTCCTACGAGCAGTACTTC. Translated: CASSLNPMEVAGISYEQYF.